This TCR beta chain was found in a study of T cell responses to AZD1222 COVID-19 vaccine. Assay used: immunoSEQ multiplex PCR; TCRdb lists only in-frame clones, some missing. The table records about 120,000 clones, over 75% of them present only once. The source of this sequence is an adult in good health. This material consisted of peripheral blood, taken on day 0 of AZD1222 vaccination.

The CDR3 nucleotides read TGTGCCAGCAGTGATTTGGGCAGGCGGGACACTGAAGCTTTCTTT. Its protein is CASSDLGRRDTEAFF. V usage is TRBV6-1 and J usage is TRBJ1-1, with D unresolved. This CDR3 has 15 residues. Trimming removed 3 bases at V and 3 bases at J, with 14 bases between. The germline V gene has CDR1 MNHNS and CDR2 SASEGT.